This is a list of T cell receptor beta chains from one sample in a study of T cell repertoires in cytomegalovirus infection. In TCRdb, the reads were re-called with MiXCR into one record per CDR3 protein. The table has a few hundred thousand distinct CDR3 sequences, about 40% seen once. Their recognized antigens are unknown. The sequencing here drew on cultured PBMCs, taken from culture after CMV antigen stimulation. The receptors derive from a human donor in good health (CMV status not recorded). Some clones in this sample may be carry-over from other donors' samples. CDR3s include the opening cysteine and the closing phenylalanine or tryptophan.

V gene | CDR3 protein
TRBV7-6 | CASSPDRDRGYEQYF
TRBV30 | CAWSAWGGRNTEAFF
TRBV7-2 | CASSLMRGGGNTQYF
TRBV10-2 | CASSDWVMNSPLHF
TRBV6-8 | CASGGGYQETQYF
TRBV7-2 | CASSLGVDRSNQPQHF
TRBV7-6 | CASSLDPAGGQFF
TRBV7-2 | CASSGETGTSENEQFF
TRBV2 | CASRTDREVQPQHF
TRBV7-2 | CASSLTGFGEKLFF
TRBV27 | CASSKRLAGGPETQYF
TRBV20-1 | CSATSGTSTDTQYF
TRBV7-2 | CASSFVGGNTGELFF
TRBV7-9 | CASSLNGGAKNIQYF
TRBV19 | CASRPRGQANEQFF
TRBV7-2 | CASSLGAGVDGYTF
TRBV7-2 | CASSFRLNTEAFF
TRBV12-3/TRBV12-4 | CASSQRTGGQPQHF
TRBV29-1 | CSVVGREETQYF
TRBV7-2 | CASSFRPGQNYGYTF
TRBV6-5 | CASSYPATFGSDGQDTDTQYF
TRBV12-3/TRBV12-4 | CASSLWGQGGEKLFF
TRBV18 | CASYQGGTEAFF
TRBV18 | CASSPTGISIYEQFF
TRBV12-3/TRBV12-4 | CASRVQDLPLHF
TRBV7-2 | CASSLRPRMAGAHTDTQYF
TRBV27 | CASSLFGRGRLPSTDTQYF
TRBV20-1 | CSAKGGGPTEQYF
TRBV2 | CAREGRENEKLFF
TRBV19 | CASTEGQDQETQYF
TRBV11-2 | CASSLDSNHRQPQHF
TRBV19 | CASSIGTGPYEQYF
TRBV7-8 | CASSFPSGTHNEQFF
TRBV12-3/TRBV12-4 | CASSRPKIANSGNTIYF
TRBV28 | CASSAPGQGAETQYF
TRBV4-1 | CASSHWDRAEAFF
TRBV5-1 | CASRWTAFDYGYTF
TRBV2 | CASSADRGRVHEQFF
TRBV20-1 | CSAGDGTGGGQPQHF
TRBV7-8 | CASSLVVAGGPETQYF
TRBV24-1 | CATSEVTSGETQYF
TRBV12-3/TRBV12-4 | CASSGDLQETQYF
TRBV28 | CASSLSGISETQYF
TRBV6-6 | CASSYSLIGRRTYSNQPQHF
TRBV20-1 | CSASGTYQETQYF
TRBV19 | CASTWYNEQFF
TRBV7-2 | CASSSQTYNEQFF
TRBV4-1 | CASSQSPGLNQPQHF
TRBV12-3/TRBV12-4 | CASSFNDPNTEAFF
TRBV7-2 | CASSIAGFEDTQYF
TRBV5-4 | CASSRTGKEKLFF
TRBV6-1 | CASSQLIPGQGFYNEQFF
TRBV4-3 | CASSQDLVGKTDTQYF